The 18 T cell receptor beta chains given below trace back to one sample, sequenced in a study of T cells in Graves' hyperthyroidism and ophthalmopathy. The investigators amplified TCR beta CDR3 regions from RNA transcripts. HTBI primers were the set used in a first-round RT-PCR of the TCR CDR3. TCRdb independently ran MiXCR on the multiplex PCR reads; one entry per CDR3 protein. Of about 410,000 distinct CDR3 sequences in the sample, about 14% are singletons; the top ten hold around 14%. The source material was blood. The receptors shown here come from a man aged 18 to 30 with Graves' ophthalmopathy.

The CDR3 is CAISSSQNTGELFF. The CDR3 bases are TGTGCCATCAGTAGCAGCCAGAACACCGGGGAGCTGTTTTTT. The chain has TRBV10-3 and TRBJ2-2, with unresolved D. Per the germline V gene, CDR1 is ENHRY and CDR2 is SYGVKD. This CDR3 has 14 amino acids. Trimming removed 5 bases from V and 1 base from J, with 8 bases in between.

In its sample, this clonotype was seen many times. The J gene is TRBJ2-7, the V gene TRBV15; D uncertain. The CDR3 is 13 residues long. The V end lost 1 base, the J end lost 6 bases, and 10 bases lay between the germline ends. From germline, CDR1 is LNHNV and CDR2 YYDKDF (reference sequence). The CDR3 nucleotides are TGTGCCACCAGCAGAGTGGGCCCCCCCGAGCAGTACTTC. Its protein product is CATSRVGPPEQYF.

This clonotype was observed a handful of times. The chain links TRBV30 to TRBJ1-1; 7 nucleotides agree with TRBD1. From germline, CDR1 is GTSNPN and CDR2 SVGIG (reference sequence). This CDR3 has 13 amino acids. V lost 2 bases to trimming and J lost 3 bases; unmatched junction nucleotides: 3. CDR3 loop: CAWSRTGDTEAFF. The DNA for the CDR3 is TGTGCCTGGAGTCGAACAGGGGACACTGAAGCTTTCTTT.

The gene calls are TRBV19 and TRBJ1-5; 7 bases are shared with TRBD1. Germline V gene data show CDR1 as LNHDA and CDR2 as SQIVND (reference sequence). V shed 4 bases and J 2 bases; nucleotides not matched to a gene: 14. This CDR3 region has 18 residues. CDR3 loop: CASSTFQYRGSRNQPQHF. The DNA for the CDR3 is TGTGCCAGTAGTACATTCCAATACAGGGGATCGCGCAATCAGCCCCAGCATTTT.

CDR3 loop: CAISESTGVGEQFF. The CDR3 region has the DNA TGTGCCATCAGTGAGTCGACCGGGGTTGGTGAGCAGTTCTTC. V and J are TRBV10-3 and TRBJ2-1, with D possibly being TRBD2 (5 bases). Per germline, CDR1 ENHRY and CDR2 SYGVKD. This CDR3 is 14 amino acids long. V lost 0 bases and J 9 bases, leaving 12 bases between the germline ends.

At least ten counts were recorded for this clonotype. One end of the junction is discordant with germline, which a read error may explain. The chain carries TRBV20-1 and TRBJ1-2, with a tentative D call TRBD1 (5 bases). CDR3 size: 12 residues. Germline V gene sequence: CDR1 DFQATT, CDR2 SNEGSKA (reference sequence). The CDR3 DNA follows: TGCAGCGCTAGGGACCGCCCCTATGGCTACACCTTC. It encodes CSARDRPYGYTF.

This rearrangement joins TRBV20-1 to TRBJ2-4; D gene ambiguous. The V end was cut by 1 base, the J end by 0 bases, with 7 bases between. This CDR3 contains 14 residues. Per the germline V gene, CDR1 is DFQATT and CDR2 is SNEGSKA (reference sequence). CDR3 region: CSARVEIAKNIQYF. In nucleotides, the CDR3 is TGCAGTGCTAGAGTTGAGATAGCCAAAAACATTCAGTACTTC.

The chain joins TRBV20-1 to TRBJ2-5, with TRBD2 identical over 7 bases. V gave up 0 bases and J gave up 2 bases; unmatched junction bases: 9. Germline CDR1 is DFQATT and CDR2 is SNEGSKA (reference sequence). The CDR3 runs to 16 residues. This chain's CDR3 is CSAREASGLNQETQYF. DNA of the CDR3: TGCAGTGCTAGAGAGGCTAGCGGACTGAATCAAGAGACCCAGTACTTC.

This clonotype was picked up many times. The chain recombines TRBV11-2 with TRBJ2-3; maybe TRBD2 (6 bases). The V and J ends lost 5 bases and 2 bases respectively, with 14 bases between them. This CDR3 has 15 residues. Looked up from germline, CDR1 is SGHAT and CDR2 is FQNNGV. The chain's CDR3 is CASSNRAGVTDTQYF. The CDR3 DNA is TGTGCCAGCAGCAACCGAGCGGGTGTCACAGATACGCAGTATTTT.

This clonotype was observed a handful of times. The chain employs TRBV5-1 and TRBJ1-2, with TRBD1 as a possible D gene (5 bases). The germline V gene has CDR1 SGHRS and CDR2 YFSETQ. There are 13 residues in the CDR3. Between the trimmed V and J ends, which lost 0 bases and 8 bases, there was a span of 11 bases. The CDR3 nucleotides are TGCGCCAGCAGCTTGGTAGACAGAGCCGGCTACACCTTC. This sequence encodes CASSLVDRAGYTF. The whole variable domain, remainder taken from reference TRBV5-1 and TRBJ1-2, is KAGVTQTPRYLIKTRGQQVTLSCSPISGHRSVSWYQQTPGQGLQFLFEYFSETQRNKGNFPGRFSGRQFSNSRSEMNVSTLELGDSALYLCASSLVDRAGYTFGSGTRLTVV.

This clonotype was detected a few times. The V gene is TRBV19, the J gene TRBJ2-7; tentative D call: TRBD2 (5 bases). There are 12 residues in the CDR3. With 6 bases removed from V and 5 bases from J, the gap between germline ends came to 11 bases. In germline, CDR1 is LNHDA, CDR2 SQIVND (reference sequence). The CDR3 spells CASRGSVNEQYF. CDR3 nucleotides: TGTGCCAGTAGAGGTAGCGTGAACGAGCAGTACTTC.

In its sample, this clonotype was seen many times. The V gene is TRBV30, the J gene TRBJ2-7; unclear D gene. V was pared by 2 bases and J by 2 bases, with 4 bases between. Germline CDR1 reads GTSNPN; CDR2 reads SVGIG (reference sequence). CDR3 size: 11 residues. The DNA of the CDR3 is TGTGCCTGGAGTAATCCCTACGAGCAGTACTTC. This codes for CAWSNPYEQYF.

The rearrangement joins TRBV6-5 to TRBJ1-4; a weak D match, TRBD1 (6 bases). V dropped 4 bases and J dropped 7 bases, with 13 bases sitting between them. Per germline, CDR1 MNHEY and CDR2 SVGAGI. The CDR3 sequence is 14 residues long. The chain's CDR3 is CASSLDRSFEKLFF. CDR3 nucleotides: TGTGCCAGCAGTTTGGACAGAAGCTTTGAAAAACTGTTTTTT.

This clonotype showed up many times. The chain joins TRBV13 to TRBJ2-7; 9 bases agree with TRBD2. Germline V gives CDR1 PRHDT, CDR2 FYEKMQ (reference sequence). The CDR3 runs 16 residues. The V gene end was trimmed by 5 bases and the J gene end by 0 bases; junction bases not matched to a gene: 8. The CDR3 reads CASSPPGTSFSYEQYF. The DNA for the CDR3 is TGTGCCAGCAGCCCACCGGGGACTAGCTTCTCCTACGAGCAGTACTTC. Looking up the rest from reference TRBV13 and TRBJ2-7 gives the full variable domain: AAGVIQSPRHLIKEKRETATLKCYPIPRHDTVYWYQQGPGQDPQFLISFYEKMQSDKGSIPDRFSAQQFSDYHSELNMSSLELGDSALYFCASSPPGTSFSYEQYFGPGTRLTVT.

This clonotype was recorded at least ten times. The chain joins TRBV12-5 to TRBJ2-1, with D hard to call. This CDR3 contains 15 residues. V was cut by 4 bases and J by 5 bases, with 15 bases left in between. CDR1 and CDR2 (germline): LGHNT, FRNRAP. In nucleotides, the CDR3 is TGTGCTAGTGGTTCAGCAGTGGGGTATAACAATGAGCAGTTCTTC. Translating gives CASGSAVGYNNEQFF.

This clonotype was observed many times. The chain is built from TRBV12-3 or TRBV12-4 and TRBJ1-5; 7 bases agree with TRBD1. V shed 2 bases and J 7 bases; nucleotides not matched to a gene: 11. CDR3 size: 16 residues. CDR3 loop: CASSLSQGEVGQPQHF. DNA for the CDR3: TGTGCCAGCAGTTTAAGTCAGGGGGAAGTAGGGCAGCCCCAGCATTTT.

At least ten counts were recorded for this clonotype. V is TRBV7-9 and J is TRBJ2-1; TRBD2 matches 14 bases. Germline lookup yields CDR1 SEHNR and CDR2 FQNEAQ (reference sequence). The CDR3 consists of 19 residues. The V gene end was trimmed by 5 bases and the J gene end by 2 bases; junction bases not matched to a gene: 11. DNA for the CDR3: TGTGCCAGCAGCAAGGGACTAGCGGGAGAGTTCAGGACCTACAATGAGCAGTTCTTC. Amino acids: CASSKGLAGEFRTYNEQFF.

This clonotype showed up many times. This chain connects TRBV2 to TRBJ1-1; D is unresolved. Trimming cost V 8 bases and J 0 bases, with 13 bases left between them. The CDR3 contains 14 residues. Germline values: CDR1 SNHLY, CDR2 FYNNEI. The CDR3 sequence: CASGIHILNTEAFF. In nucleotides, the CDR3 is TGTGCCAGCGGGATACATATCTTGAACACTGAAGCTTTCTTT.